This T cell receptor beta chain was sequenced for a study of Graves' ophthalmopathy and Graves' hyperthyroidism (dated by TCRdb to 2017 to 2018). Study-wide context: A patient counted as having stable hyperthyroidism if there was no progression to ophthalmopathy within 18 months of follow-up. TCR beta repertoire signatures were used to distinguish Graves' ophthalmopathy from Graves' hyperthyroidism and to predict progression to ophthalmopathy. A discovery set of 100 patients (around 44 ophthalmopathy, around 57 stable hyperthyroidism) was enrolled to explore V-J signatures distinguishing ophthalmopathy from hyperthyroidism. The independent validation cohort included 20 or so hyperthyroidism patients plus 17 patients who later progressed from hyperthyroidism to ophthalmopathy. In several hyperthyroidism patients, the T-cell repertoires found in thyroid tissue were compared with those found in blood. In total, some 140 blood samples were TCR-sequenced: approximately 40 ophthalmopathy, 80 or so hyperthyroidism and about 17 hyperthyroidism-to-ophthalmopathy patients. Following sample collection, hyperthyroidism patients were given methimazole at a starting dose of 30 mg daily, and ophthalmopathy patients were given high-dose intravenous methylprednisolone. Paper-wide results and their limitations: In validation, the model predicted ophthalmopathy progression with less than 71% sensitivity and roughly 72% specificity; 12 predicted patients were CT-confirmed with GO in a median of 6.5 months. No statistical method was used to predetermine the sample size, and group allocation was not hidden from the investigators. The 13-signature model separated ophthalmopathy from stable hyperthyroidism with 85% to 90% sensitivity and about 84% specificity in cross-validation, and 80%/75% in the test set. Most expanded thyroid clonotypes with frequency above 0.001 were also detected in blood, suggesting blood repertoires may reflect the thyroid immune response.

Hyperthyroidism patients were newly diagnosed, with disease duration under 2 months, and aged 18 to 65 years. Patients with other autoimmune diseases, uncontrolled infections, pregnancy or lactation were excluded. Clinical symptoms, serum thyroxine, TRAb, thyroid ultrasound and orbital computed tomography formed the basis of the diagnosis. Total RNA was extracted using Trizol reagent, and RNA quality was checked on an Agilent 2100 Bioanalyzer. CDR1 and CDR2 are read off the germline V gene (reference sequence) as MNHNY and SVGAGI. Counted from cysteine to phenylalanine, this CDR3 has 15 amino acids. Just CDR3 DNA is preserved here, 45 bases in frame from base 1. Trimmed from V: 6 bases; trimmed from J: 1 base; junction bases lacking a gene match: 8. For repertoire sequencing, TCR beta CDR3 regions were amplified from RNA transcripts. A first-round RT-PCR used HTBI primers with the Qiagen OneStep RT-PCR kit, followed by a second-round multiplex PCR, size selection and purification. Libraries were sequenced on an Illumina HiSeq2000 using paired-end 100 bp reads. As for the authors' bioinformatics: SOAPnuke was used to process the reads, throwing out any read that had adapters, had uncalled bases, had a mean Phred below 15, or lacked an exact constant-primer or identifier match. COPE v1.2.5 was used to merge the high-quality paired reads. Each unique nucleotide sequence was treated as a clonotype, and MiTCR v1.1 was used to align the clonotypes to the IMGT TRB V, D and J references. Analysis was restricted to V-J combinations with a frequency above 0.0001, which covered just over 98% of repertoires. For each V-J combination, a TCR clonal expansion and chaos score was defined as F50 clonal expansion divided by the chaos observed in the TCRdist matrix. Welch's t-statistics and random forest were used to reduce the features to some 13 V-J combinations, which were then used as input to a naive Bayes classifier. The Morisita-Horn index was used to measure how similar the thyroid and blood repertoires were. TCRdb trimmed the raw reads at Q25, called clones with MiXCR and kept productive beta chains. Identical CDR3 proteins give one entry, which carries the most common genes and DNA. Here the V and J calls rest on TCRdb's processing, not on the authors' analysis. In all, the sample holds approximately 540,000 distinct CDR3 sequences, and under 45% of those were seen once. About 4% of the sample rests with the top ten.

This clonotype came up many times. Its antigen target is currently unknown. Per-nucleotide qualities are absent, and no much larger clonotype sits a single base away. This TCR came from an adult man with Graves' hyperthyroidism. The V and J genes are TRBV6-6 and TRBJ1-2, with TRBD1 identical over 7 junction bases. Specimen: peripheral blood or thyroid tissue (not recorded which). The encoded CDR3 is CASSETGVINYGYTF. The nucleotides read TGTGCCAGCAGCGAAACAGGGGTGATTAACTATGGCTACACCTTC.